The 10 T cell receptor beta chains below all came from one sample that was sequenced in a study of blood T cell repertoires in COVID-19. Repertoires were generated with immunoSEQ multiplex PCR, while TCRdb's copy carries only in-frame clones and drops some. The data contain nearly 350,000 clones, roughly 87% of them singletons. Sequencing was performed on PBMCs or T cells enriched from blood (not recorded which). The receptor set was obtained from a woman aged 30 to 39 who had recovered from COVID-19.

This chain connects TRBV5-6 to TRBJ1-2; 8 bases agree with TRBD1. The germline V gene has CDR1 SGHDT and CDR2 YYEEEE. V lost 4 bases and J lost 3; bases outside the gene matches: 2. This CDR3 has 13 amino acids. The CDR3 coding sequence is TGTGCCAGCAGCCCGGGACAGGACTATGGCTACACCTTC. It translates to CASSPGQDYGYTF.

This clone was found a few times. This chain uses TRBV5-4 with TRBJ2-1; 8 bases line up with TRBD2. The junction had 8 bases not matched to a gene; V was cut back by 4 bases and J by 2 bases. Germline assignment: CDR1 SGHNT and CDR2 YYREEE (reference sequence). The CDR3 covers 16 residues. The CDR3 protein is CASSPGGGGTYNEQFF. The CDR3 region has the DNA TGTGCCAGCAGCCCGGGTGGCGGGGGGACCTACAATGAGCAGTTCTTC.

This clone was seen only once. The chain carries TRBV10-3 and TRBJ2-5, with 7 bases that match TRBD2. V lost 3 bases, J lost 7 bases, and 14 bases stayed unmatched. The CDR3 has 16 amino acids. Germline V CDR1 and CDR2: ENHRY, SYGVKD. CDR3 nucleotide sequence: TGTGCCATCAGTGACTCGGAGCGGGGAAGCTCCGGGACCCAGTACTTC. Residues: CAISDSERGSSGTQYF.

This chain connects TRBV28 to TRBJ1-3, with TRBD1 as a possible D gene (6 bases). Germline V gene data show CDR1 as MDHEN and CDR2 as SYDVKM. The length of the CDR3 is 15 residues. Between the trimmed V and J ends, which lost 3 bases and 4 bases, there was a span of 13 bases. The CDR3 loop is CASSFRTGLGNTIYF. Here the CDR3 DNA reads TGTGCCAGCAGTTTCCGAACAGGGTTAGGAAACACCATATATTTT.

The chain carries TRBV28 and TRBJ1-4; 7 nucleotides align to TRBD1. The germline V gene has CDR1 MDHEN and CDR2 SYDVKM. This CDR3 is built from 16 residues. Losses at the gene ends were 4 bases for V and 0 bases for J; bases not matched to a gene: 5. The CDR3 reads CASSWYRGATNEKLFF. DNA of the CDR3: TGTGCCAGCAGTTGGTACAGGGGTGCAACTAATGAAAAACTGTTTTTT.

CDR3 coding DNA: TGTGCCAGCTCACCACCGGGTCAGGGTCGGGAGCAGTACTTC. Translated, it gives CASSPPGQGREQYF. This chain uses TRBV18 with TRBJ2-7; TRBD1 is a possible D gene (5 bases). Trimming took 0 bases from V and 7 from J, leaving 13 bases between them. The CDR3 covers 14 residues. The germline V gene has CDR1 KGHSH and CDR2 LQKENI.

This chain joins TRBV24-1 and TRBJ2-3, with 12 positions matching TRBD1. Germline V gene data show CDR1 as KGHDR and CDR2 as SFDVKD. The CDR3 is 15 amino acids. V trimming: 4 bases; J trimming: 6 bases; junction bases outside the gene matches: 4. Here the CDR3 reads CATSEGTGGEDTQYF. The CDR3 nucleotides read TGTGCCACCAGTGAAGGGACAGGGGGCGAGGATACGCAGTATTTT.

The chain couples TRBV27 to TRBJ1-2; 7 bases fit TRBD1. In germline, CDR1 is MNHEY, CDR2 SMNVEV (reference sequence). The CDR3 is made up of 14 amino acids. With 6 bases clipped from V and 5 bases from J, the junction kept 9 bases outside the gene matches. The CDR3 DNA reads TGTGCCAGCAGCCCTACAGGGGTGGGGTATGGCTACACCTTC. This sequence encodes CASSPTGVGYGYTF.

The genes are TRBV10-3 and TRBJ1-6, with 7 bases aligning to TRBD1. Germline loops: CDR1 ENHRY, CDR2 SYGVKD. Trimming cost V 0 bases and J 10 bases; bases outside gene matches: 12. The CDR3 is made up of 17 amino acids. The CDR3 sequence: CAISESRQGALGSPLHF. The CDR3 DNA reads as TGTGCCATCAGTGAGTCTCGACAGGGCGCGCTGGGATCACCCCTCCACTTT.

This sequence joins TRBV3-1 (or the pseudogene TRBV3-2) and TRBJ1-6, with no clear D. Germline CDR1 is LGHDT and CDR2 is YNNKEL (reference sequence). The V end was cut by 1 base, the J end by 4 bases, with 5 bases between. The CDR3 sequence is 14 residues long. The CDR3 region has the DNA TGTGCCAGCAGCCAAGTGGAGTATAATTCACCCCTCCACTTT. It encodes CASSQVEYNSPLHF.